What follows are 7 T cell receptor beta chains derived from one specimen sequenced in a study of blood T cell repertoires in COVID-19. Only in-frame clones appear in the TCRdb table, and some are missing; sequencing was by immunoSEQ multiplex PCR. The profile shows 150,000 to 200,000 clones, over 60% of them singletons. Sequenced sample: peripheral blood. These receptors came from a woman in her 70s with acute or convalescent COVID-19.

CDR3 residues: CASSIAREHNEQFF. The CDR3 nucleotides are TGTGCCAGTAGTATCGCTCGAGAGCACAATGAGCAGTTCTTC. The chain recombines TRBV19 with TRBJ2-1; D not certain. CDR1 is LNHDA and CDR2 is SQIVND in the germline V gene (reference sequence). Deletions cut 3 bases from V and 5 bases from J, with 11 bases between. This CDR3 comprises 14 residues.

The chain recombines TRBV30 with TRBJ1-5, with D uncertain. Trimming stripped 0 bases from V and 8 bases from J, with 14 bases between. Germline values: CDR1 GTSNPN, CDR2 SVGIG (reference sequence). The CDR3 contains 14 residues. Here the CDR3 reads CAWSVGLSGEPQHF. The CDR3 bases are TGTGCCTGGAGTGTAGGGCTGTCCGGGGAGCCCCAGCATTTT.

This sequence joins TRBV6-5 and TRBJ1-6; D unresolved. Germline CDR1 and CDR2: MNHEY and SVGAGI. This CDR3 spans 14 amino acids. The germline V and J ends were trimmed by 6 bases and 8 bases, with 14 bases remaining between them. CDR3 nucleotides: TGTGCCAGCAGCCGTAGTACTGAGGATTCACCCCTCCACTTT. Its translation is CASSRSTEDSPLHF.

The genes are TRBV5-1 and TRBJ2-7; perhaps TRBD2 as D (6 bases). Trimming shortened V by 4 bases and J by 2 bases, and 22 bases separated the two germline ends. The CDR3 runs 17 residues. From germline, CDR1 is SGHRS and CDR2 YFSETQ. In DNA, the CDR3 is TGCGCCAGCAGCCAAACCGCGACTAGACCTGTGGCCTACGAGCAGTACTTC. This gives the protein CASSQTATRPVAYEQYF.

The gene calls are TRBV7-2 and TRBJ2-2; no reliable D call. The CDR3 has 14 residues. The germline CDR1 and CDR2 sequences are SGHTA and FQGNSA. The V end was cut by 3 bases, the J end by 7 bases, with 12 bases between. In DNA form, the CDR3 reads TGTGCCAGCAGCTTTAGCCGGCGGTACGGGGAGCTGTTTTTT. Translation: CASSFSRRYGELFF.

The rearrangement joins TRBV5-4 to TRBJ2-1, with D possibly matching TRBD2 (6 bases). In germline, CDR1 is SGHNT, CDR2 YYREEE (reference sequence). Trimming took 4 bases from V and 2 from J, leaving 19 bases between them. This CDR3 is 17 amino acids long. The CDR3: CASSPEARGATYNEQFF. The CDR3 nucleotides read TGTGCCAGCAGCCCGGAAGCGCGGGGCGCAACCTACAATGAGCAGTTCTTC.

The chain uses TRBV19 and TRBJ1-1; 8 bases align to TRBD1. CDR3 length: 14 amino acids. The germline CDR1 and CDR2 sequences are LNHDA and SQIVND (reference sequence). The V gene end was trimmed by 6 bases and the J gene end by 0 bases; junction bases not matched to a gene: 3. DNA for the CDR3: TGTGCCAGTAGGGACAGGGCTCTGAACACTGAAGCTTTCTTT. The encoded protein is CASRDRALNTEAFF.